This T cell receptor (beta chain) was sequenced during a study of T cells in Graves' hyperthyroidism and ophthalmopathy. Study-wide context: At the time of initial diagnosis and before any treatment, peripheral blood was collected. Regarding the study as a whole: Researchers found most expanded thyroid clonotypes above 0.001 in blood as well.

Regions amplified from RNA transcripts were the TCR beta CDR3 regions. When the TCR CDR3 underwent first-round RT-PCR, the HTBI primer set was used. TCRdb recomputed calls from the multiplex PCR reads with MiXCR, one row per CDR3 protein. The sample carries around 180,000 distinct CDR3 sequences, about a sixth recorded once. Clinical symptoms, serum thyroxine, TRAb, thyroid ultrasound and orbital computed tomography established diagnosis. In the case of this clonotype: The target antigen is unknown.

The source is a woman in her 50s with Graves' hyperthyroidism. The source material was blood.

CDR3: CASSQVDSQETQYF. The CDR3 nucleotides read TGCGCCAGCAGCCAAGTGGACAGCCAAGAGACCCAGTACTTC. V and J are TRBV4-1 and TRBJ2-5; D is possibly TRBD1 (6 bases). Trimming removed 1 base at V and 1 base at J, with 7 bases between. The V gene's germline CDR1 is MGHRA and CDR2 YSYEKL. The CDR3 consists of 14 residues.